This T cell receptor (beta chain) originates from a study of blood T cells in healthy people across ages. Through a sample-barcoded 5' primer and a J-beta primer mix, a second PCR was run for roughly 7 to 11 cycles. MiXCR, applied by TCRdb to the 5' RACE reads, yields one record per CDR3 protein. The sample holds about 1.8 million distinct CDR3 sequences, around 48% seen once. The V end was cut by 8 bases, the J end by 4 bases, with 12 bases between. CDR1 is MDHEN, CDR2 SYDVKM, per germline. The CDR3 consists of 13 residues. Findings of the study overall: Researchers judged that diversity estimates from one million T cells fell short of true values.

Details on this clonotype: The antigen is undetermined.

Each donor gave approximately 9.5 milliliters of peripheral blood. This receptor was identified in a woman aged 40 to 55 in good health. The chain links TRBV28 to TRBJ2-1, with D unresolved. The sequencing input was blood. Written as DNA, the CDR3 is TGTGCCAGCGGAACAGTCCAATACAATGAGCAGTTCTTC. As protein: CASGTVQYNEQFF.